This T cell receptor beta chain emerged from a study of blood T cell repertoires in COVID-19. Turning to the study itself: Samples taken during acute and convalescent COVID-19 were collected in the United States, Italy and Spain.

Generated by immunoSEQ multiplex PCR, the TCRdb table keeps only in-frame clones and is missing some. The repertoire consists of about 270,000 clones, with roughly 93% occurring once and the leading ten covering approximately 2.4%. The V end lost 1 base, the J end lost 6 bases, and 13 bases lay between the germline ends. The CDR3 extends over 15 amino acids. Per the germline V gene, CDR1 is SEHNR and CDR2 is FQNEAQ (reference sequence). This chain joins TRBV7-9 and TRBJ1-5; the D is unclear. Material: PBMCs or T cells enriched from blood (not recorded which). This TCR was recovered from a woman aged 35 to 49 with acute COVID-19. Here the CDR3 reads CASSLGGEEGQPQHF. In nucleotides, the CDR3 is TGTGCCAGCAGCTTAGGGGGAGAGGAAGGTCAGCCCCAGCATTTT.